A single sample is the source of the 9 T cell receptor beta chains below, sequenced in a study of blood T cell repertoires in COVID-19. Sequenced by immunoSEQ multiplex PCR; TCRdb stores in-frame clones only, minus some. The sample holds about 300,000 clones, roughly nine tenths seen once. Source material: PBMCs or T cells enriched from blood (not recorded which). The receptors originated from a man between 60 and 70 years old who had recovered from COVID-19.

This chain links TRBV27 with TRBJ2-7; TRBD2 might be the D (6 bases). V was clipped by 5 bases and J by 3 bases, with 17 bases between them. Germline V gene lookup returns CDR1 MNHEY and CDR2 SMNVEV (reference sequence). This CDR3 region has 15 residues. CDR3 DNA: TGTGCCAGCAGTCTAAGCCCGGGAGCCCACTACGAGCAGTACTTC. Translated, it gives CASSLSPGAHYEQYF.

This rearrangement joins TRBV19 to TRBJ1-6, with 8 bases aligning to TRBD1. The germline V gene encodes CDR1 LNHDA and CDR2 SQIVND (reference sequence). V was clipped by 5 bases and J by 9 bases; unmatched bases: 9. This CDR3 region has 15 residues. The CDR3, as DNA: TGTGCCAGTAGTTTAGCAGGGGGCGATGGTTCACCCCTCCACTTT. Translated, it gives CASSLAGGDGSPLHF. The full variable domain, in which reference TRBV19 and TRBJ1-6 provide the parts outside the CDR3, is DGGITQSPKYLFRKEGQNVTLSCEQNLNHDAMYWYRQDPGQGLRLIYYSQIVNDFQKGDIAEGYSVSREKKESFPLTVTSAQKNPTAFYLCASSLAGGDGSPLHFGNGTRLTVT.

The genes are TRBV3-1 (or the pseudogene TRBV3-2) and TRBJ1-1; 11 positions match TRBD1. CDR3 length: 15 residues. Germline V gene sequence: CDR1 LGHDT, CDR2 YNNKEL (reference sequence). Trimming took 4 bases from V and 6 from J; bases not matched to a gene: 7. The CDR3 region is CASSLTDRGQAEAFF. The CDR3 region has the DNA TGTGCCAGCAGCCTAACGGACAGGGGGCAGGCTGAAGCTTTCTTT.

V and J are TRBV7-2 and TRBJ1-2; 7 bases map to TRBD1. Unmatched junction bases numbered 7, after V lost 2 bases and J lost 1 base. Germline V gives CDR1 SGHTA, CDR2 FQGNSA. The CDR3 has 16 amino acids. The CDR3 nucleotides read TGTGCCAGCAGCTTAAGAGGGGGCGCGGGTAACTATGGCTACACCTTC. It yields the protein CASSLRGGAGNYGYTF. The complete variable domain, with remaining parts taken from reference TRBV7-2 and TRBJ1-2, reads GAGVSQSPSNKVTEKGKDVELRCDPISGHTALYWYRQSLGQGLEFLIYFQGNSAPDKSGLPSDRFSAERTGGSVSTLTIQRTQQEDSAVYLCASSLRGGAGNYGYTFGSGTRLTVV.

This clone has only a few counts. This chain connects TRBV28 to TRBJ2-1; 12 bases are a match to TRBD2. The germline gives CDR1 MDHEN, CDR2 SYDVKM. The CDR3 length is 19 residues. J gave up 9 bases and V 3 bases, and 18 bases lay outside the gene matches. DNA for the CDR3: TGTGCCAGCAGTTTTAGGACTAGCGGGATGAACCTGAAAGACGGTGAGCAGTTCTTC. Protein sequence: CASSFRTSGMNLKDGEQFF.

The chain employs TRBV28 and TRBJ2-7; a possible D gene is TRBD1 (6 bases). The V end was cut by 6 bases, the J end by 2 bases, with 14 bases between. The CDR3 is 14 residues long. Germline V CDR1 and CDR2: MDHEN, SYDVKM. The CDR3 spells CASRGQLLTYEQYF. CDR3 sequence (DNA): TGTGCCAGCAGAGGACAGCTGCTGACCTACGAGCAGTACTTC. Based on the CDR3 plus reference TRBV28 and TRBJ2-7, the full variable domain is DVKVTQSSRYLVKRTGEKVFLECVQDMDHENMFWYRQDPGLGLRLIYFSYDVKMKEKGDIPEGYSVSREKKERFSLILESASTNQTSMYLCASRGQLLTYEQYFGPGTRLTVT.

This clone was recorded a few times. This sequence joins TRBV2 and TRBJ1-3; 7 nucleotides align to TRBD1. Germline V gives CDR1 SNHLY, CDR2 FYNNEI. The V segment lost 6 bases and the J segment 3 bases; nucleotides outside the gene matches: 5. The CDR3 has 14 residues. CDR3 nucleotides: TGTGCCAGCAGAGAGGGACAGAGTGGAAACACCATATATTTT. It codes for CASREGQSGNTIYF.

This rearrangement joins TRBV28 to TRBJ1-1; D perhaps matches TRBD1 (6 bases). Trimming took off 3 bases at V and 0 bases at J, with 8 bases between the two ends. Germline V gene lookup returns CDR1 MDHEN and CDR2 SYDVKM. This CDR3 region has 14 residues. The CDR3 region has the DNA TGTGCCAGCAGTTTCTCAGGGGTGAACACTGAAGCTTTCTTT. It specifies CASSFSGVNTEAFF.

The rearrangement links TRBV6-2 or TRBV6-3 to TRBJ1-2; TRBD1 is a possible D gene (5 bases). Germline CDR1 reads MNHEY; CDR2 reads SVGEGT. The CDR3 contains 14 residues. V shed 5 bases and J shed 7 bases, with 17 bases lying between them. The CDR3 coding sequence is TGTGCCAGCAGTCCGACAGTTTCGTCCTCTGGCTACACCTTC. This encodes CASSPTVSSSGYTF.